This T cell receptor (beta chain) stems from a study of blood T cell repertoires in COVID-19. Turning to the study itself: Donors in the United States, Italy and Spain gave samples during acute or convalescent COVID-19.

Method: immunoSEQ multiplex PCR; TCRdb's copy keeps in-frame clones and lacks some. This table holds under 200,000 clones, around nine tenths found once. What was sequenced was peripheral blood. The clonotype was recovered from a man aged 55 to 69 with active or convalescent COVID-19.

CDR3 sequence (DNA): TGTGCCAGTACCCTAGCGGGGGGGCGGACAGATACGCAGTATTTT. Translating it yields CASTLAGGRTDTQYF. The V call is TRBV19, the J call TRBJ2-3, with 12 bases fitting TRBD2. Unmatched junction bases numbered 5, after V lost 7 bases and J lost 3 bases. The CDR3 runs to 15 residues. Germline loops: CDR1 LNHDA, CDR2 SQIVND (reference sequence).